This T cell receptor beta chain stems from a study of blood T cell repertoires in COVID-19 (TCRdb year 2020). In terms of the full investigation: Samples from collaborators originated in the United States, Italy and Spain and spanned both the acute and convalescent phases of COVID-19. The prospective study material was composed of cDNA or gDNA derived from T cells, B-cell-depleted T cells, or PBMCs. A de-identified subject ID, COVID-19 status, age in years and sex were almost always included in the sample metadata. The dataset comprised deeply sampled blood TCRbeta repertoires from subjects exposed to, actively infected with, or recovered from COVID-19. Where available, HLA class I and class II types were taken from metadata supplied by the sample provider and were not determined by assay-based typing. Samples were obtained from the ongoing ImmuneRACE study (first 160 participants) and from over a thousand subjects provided by 6 global collaborators. The repertoires were released in a freely available public database meant as a resource for research on the immune response to SARS-CoV-2. Here is what the overall study found, with its caveats: How much clinical and demographic metadata was included differed by source and by participant, and the metadata was provided uncurated.

Enrolling through a virtual design, the prospective study's participants ranged in age from roughly 18 to 100 years and lived across some 23 United States geographic areas. In the prospective study, participants were assigned to cohorts based on the clinical history participants reported in a screening survey and a study questionnaire. In the prospective study, whole blood, serum and a nasopharyngeal or oropharyngeal swab were collected from each participant by mobile phlebotomists. Prospective study participants could optionally give additional blood draws and questionnaires over an approximately 2-month period. Before DNA extraction, blood samples from the prospective study were shipped at room temperature or frozen. TCRbeta CDR3 regions were amplified from genomic DNA using the immunoSEQ Assay, a bias-controlled multiplex PCR. As for the authors' bioinformatics: The number of nucleated cells in each sample was estimated from the amplification of reference gene primers within the assay. To quantify the absolute abundance of each unique TCRbeta CDR3 rearrangement, sequence reads were collapsed and filtered. For each sample, productive Simpson clonality was calculated as the square root of Simpson's diversity index across productive rearrangements. In its TCRdb copy, this immuneACCESS table keeps in-frame sequences only and misses some clones. Where compared with another copy, unresolved V genes explain less than half of these, and the others have no known cause. That table furnishes V, J and clone size, whereas the DNA furnished D and trimming. This sample comprises about 140,000 clones, 84% of them detected only once. The ten largest clonotypes hold 5.5% of the sample.

Comments on this clone: Its antigen target is currently unknown. No base quality values were provided; no much bigger clone lies one nucleotide off.

Based on the germline V gene, the CDR1 and CDR2 sequences are SGHRS and YFSETQ. V is clipped by 2 bases and J by 7 bases, and the sequence between their germline boundaries is 15 bases long. The CDR3 spans 14 residues, from the cysteine through the phenylalanine. The retained sequence is limited to the CDR3, 42 bases, with the frame set at the first base. The sequence came from a man between 40 and 49 years old with acute COVID-19. The sample comprised PBMCs or T cells enriched from blood (not recorded which). The rearrangement joined TRBV5-1 to TRBJ1-2; the D region possibly corresponds to TRBD1 (5 bases align). This receptor has the CDR3 CASSLGEDRGGYTF. The nucleotide sequence is given as TGCGCCAGCAGCTTAGGGGAGGATCGGGGTGGCTACACCTTC. Reference TRBV5-1 and TRBJ1-2 proteins supply the regions before and after the CDR3; the full variable domain is: KAGVTQTPRYLIKTRGQQVTLSCSPISGHRSVSWYQQTPGQGLQFLFEYFSETQRNKGNFPGRFSGRQFSNSRSEMNVSTLELGDSALYLCASSLGEDRGGYTFGSGTRLTVV.